This is a list of T cell receptor beta chains from one sample in a study of blood T cells in healthy people across ages. MiXCR was run by TCRdb on the 5' RACE reads, yielding one entry per CDR3 protein. The sample lists 900,000 to 950,000 distinct CDR3 sequences, 25% to 30% occurring once. The sample was also reused in another study, on T cells of mothers and their children.

The sample consisted of blood. The receptors here all came from a woman between 40 and 55 years old in good health. The CDR3 runs from the conserved cysteine through the conserved F or W. D genes are given only for firm matches. For some rows the clone size is stated as once, few or many, or as a class when expanded; others skip it.

v_gene	abundance	j_gene	d_gene	CDR3nt	CDR3aa
TRBV24-1	.	TRBJ1-5	.	TGTGCCACCAGTAGTGGGACTCGCAATCAGCCCCAGCATTTT	CATSSGTRNQPQHF
TRBV3-1	.	TRBJ2-5	.	TGTGCCAGCAGCCAAGACCCCAACCAAGAGACCCAGTACTTC	CASSQDPNQETQYF
TRBV10-3	few	TRBJ2-7	.	TGTGCCATCAGTGAGTCTACGGATATTAGCTCCTACGAGCAGTACTTC	CAISESTDISSYEQYF
TRBV9	.	TRBJ1-1	.	TGTGCCAGCAGCGTAGTACCGGGGTTGGGCACTGAAGCTTTCTTT	CASSVVPGLGTEAFF
TRBV7-2	few	TRBJ2-7	.	TGTGCCAGCAGCTTGTTGATAGGACAGATCTACGAGCAGTACTTC	CASSLLIGQIYEQYF
TRBV20-1	.	TRBJ2-5	.	TGCAGTGCTAGAGGAGGGGCGTCCCTGGAGACCCAGTACTTC	CSARGGASLETQYF
TRBV28	.	TRBJ1-5	.	TGTGCCAGCAGCCCCGAGGGTGTGGGGCAGCCCCAGCATTTT	CASSPEGVGQPQHF
TRBV9	few	TRBJ2-2	TRBD2	TGTGCCAGCAGCTCCCGGGAGCGGGGGGGCACCGGGGAGCTGTTTTTT	CASSSRERGGTGELFF
TRBV11-2	many	TRBJ2-1	.	TGTGCCAGCAGCTCGCGGGGCGAGAGCTCCTACAATGAGCAGTTCTTC	CASSSRGESSYNEQFF
TRBV12-3/TRBV12-4	many	TRBJ2-7	TRBD2	TGTGCCAGCAGTTACCGGACTAGCCGCCACGAGCAGTACTTC	CASSYRTSRHEQYF
TRBV27	.	TRBJ2-3	.	TGTGCCAGCAGTTTATCATATCGCCGTGGGGATACGCAGTATTTT	CASSLSYRRGDTQYF
TRBV10-3	many	TRBJ2-1	.	TGTGCCACCGGGAGAGAGGGGGGCTACAATGAGCAGTTCTTC	CATGREGGYNEQFF
TRBV5-5	many	TRBJ2-7	TRBD1	TGTGCCAGCAGCTTTTCAGGGGGAAACGAGCAGTACTTC	CASSFSGGNEQYF
TRBV30	.	TRBJ2-1	TRBD2	TGTGCCTGGGGAAGCGGGGTAAGCTCCTACAATGAGCAGTTCTTC	CAWGSGVSSYNEQFF
TRBV29-1	.	TRBJ2-7	.	TGCAGCGTTGAGGGGTACCCAGGGACCTACGAGCAGTACTTC	CSVEGYPGTYEQYF
TRBV20-1	.	TRBJ2-3	TRBD2	TGCAGTGCTAGAGAACCGGGACTAGCGACAGATACGCAGTATTTT	CSAREPGLATDTQYF
TRBV10-3	.	TRBJ2-7	.	TGTGCCATCAGTGAGAGGCGGGTCGAGCAGTACTTC	CAISERRVEQYF
TRBV3-1	once	TRBJ2-5	.	TGTGCCAGCAGCCAGCACCAGGGTTTGGAGACCCAGTACTTC	CASSQHQGLETQYF
TRBV12-3/TRBV12-4	few	TRBJ1-6	TRBD1	TGTGCCAGTTCTCCAGGGGGCAGCCATTCACCCCTCCACTTT	CASSPGGSHSPLHF
TRBV19	.	TRBJ1-1	.	TGTGCCAGTAGTATAACCGGGACAATAATGAACACTGAAGCTTTCTTT	CASSITGTIMNTEAFF
TRBV14	.	TRBJ2-7	.	TGTGCCAGCAGCCCGCGCGGGTTTCCCTACGAGCAGTACTTC	CASSPRGFPYEQYF
TRBV20-1	.	TRBJ2-2	.	TGCAGTGCTGGACGGACAGCTTTAGGCGGGGAGCTGTTTTTT	CSAGRTALGGELFF
TRBV5-6	.	TRBJ2-5	.	TGTGCCAGCAGCCCGTGGGCGAGGGGGACCCAAGAGACCCAGTACTTC	CASSPWARGTQETQYF
TRBV3-1	.	TRBJ2-7	TRBD1	TGTGCCAGCAGCCAAGAAAGATATCGACAGGGAAGATCCTACGAGCAGTACTTC	CASSQERYRQGRSYEQYF
TRBV7-2	.	TRBJ1-2	TRBD1	TGTGCCAGCAGCTTAGAGCAGGGGGTTAACTATGGCTACACCTTC	CASSLEQGVNYGYTF
TRBV5-1	.	TRBJ2-5	TRBD1	TGCGCCAGTGGGCCGGGGACAGGGGGCTTCGTGAAATACCAAGAGACCCAGTACTTC	CASGPGTGGFVKYQETQYF
TRBV7-2	few	TRBJ2-7	.	TGTGCCAGCAGCTTTGATAGCAAACTCTACGAGCAGTACTTC	CASSFDSKLYEQYF
TRBV5-1	many	TRBJ2-1	.	TGCGCCAGCAGCTTCAGGGGCCATGAGCAGTTCTTC	CASSFRGHEQFF
TRBV3-1	few	TRBJ2-1	.	TGTGCCAGCAGCCAAGAAGGGCTAACTAAGCGGGCGTACAATGAGCAGTTCTTC	CASSQEGLTKRAYNEQFF
TRBV7-2	many	TRBJ1-5	.	TGTGCCAGCAGCACCGAGAGAGGGCAGCCCCAGCATTTT	CASSTERGQPQHF
TRBV6-5	many	TRBJ1-6	.	TGTGCCAGCAGTTCTCGGACAGAGCGGTCACCCCTCCACTTT	CASSSRTERSPLHF
TRBV6-2/TRBV6-3	.	TRBJ2-1	.	TGTGCCAGCACCACAGGGAATCATGAGCAGTTCTTC	CASTTGNHEQFF
TRBV6-5	few	TRBJ2-7	TRBD1	TGTGCCAGCAGTTACTCACGACAGGGAGCCTACAATGAGCAGTACTTC	CASSYSRQGAYNEQYF
TRBV2	.	TRBJ1-4	TRBD1	TGTGCCAGCAGTGGAGGGACAGCCCTTAATGAAAAACTGTTTTTT	CASSGGTALNEKLFF
TRBV20-1	many	TRBJ2-1	TRBD1	TGCAGTGCCGGAGACAGGGGGTCCCTCAATGAGCAGTTCTTC	CSAGDRGSLNEQFF
TRBV4-1	.	TRBJ2-5	.	TGCGCCAACAGCCAAGTCGGGGAAGAGACCCAGTACTTC	CANSQVGEETQYF
TRBV12-3/TRBV12-4	.	TRBJ1-2	TRBD1	TGTGCCAGCAGTCCCAGGGGGTTTGGCTACACCTTC	CASSPRGFGYTF
TRBV12-3/TRBV12-4	few	TRBJ1-1	.	TGTGCCAGCAGTTTAATGAGAACTGAAGCTTTCTTT	CASSLMRTEAFF
TRBV5-1	.	TRBJ2-7	TRBD2	TGCACCAGCAGCCCCCTCCCGGGACTAGCGGGTCCTATCTCCTACGAGCAGTACTTC	CTSSPLPGLAGPISYEQYF
TRBV29-1	.	TRBJ2-7	.	TGCAGCGGTGGACAAACGGACGAGCAGTACTTC	CSGGQTDEQYF
TRBV3-1	many	TRBJ2-5	.	TGTGCCAGCAGCTCCGCCGGGGCAGGACAAGAGACCCAGTACTTC	CASSSAGAGQETQYF
TRBV4-1	few	TRBJ2-3	.	TGCGCCAGCAGCCAAGCTTTCCGGGCGGGGAGCACAGATACGCAGTATTTT	CASSQAFRAGSTDTQYF
TRBV30	.	TRBJ1-2	TRBD1	TGTGCCTGGAGTACAGGACAGGGGGCTAGTTATGGCTACACCTTC	CAWSTGQGASYGYTF
TRBV20-1	many	TRBJ2-1	TRBD1	TGCAGTGCTGGACAGGTCCCTCTCGATGAGCAGTTCTTC	CSAGQVPLDEQFF
TRBV18	few	TRBJ2-7	TRBD1	TGTGCCAGCTCACACCCGACAGGGGGCTCCTACGAGCAGTACTTC	CASSHPTGGSYEQYF
TRBV15	many	TRBJ2-3	.	TGTGCCACCAGCCAAGGCTCCTCCGATACGCAGTATTTT	CATSQGSSDTQYF
TRBV14	few	TRBJ1-2	.	TGTGCCAGCAGCCAAGGGACGGGATACTATGGCTACACCTTC	CASSQGTGYYGYTF
TRBV7-6	.	TRBJ2-1	TRBD1	TGTGCCAGCAGCTATGGGGCAGGGGGTCGCGGTGAGCAGTTCTTC	CASSYGAGGRGEQFF
TRBV10-3	few	TRBJ2-6	TRBD1	TGTGCCATCAGCGCCGGGACAGGGGGCTCTGGGGCCAACGTCCTGACTTTC	CAISAGTGGSGANVLTF
TRBV6-2/TRBV6-3	.	TRBJ1-2	.	TGTGCCAGCAGGACCGTGGAGGTGTGGTATGGCTACACCTTC	CASRTVEVWYGYTF
TRBV20-1	.	TRBJ1-4	.	TGCAGTGCTAGAGAACCCAGGGATTCTCCTGAAAAACTGTTTTTT	CSAREPRDSPEKLFF
TRBV6-1	.	TRBJ1-6	TRBD1	TGTGCCAGCAGAACGACAGGGAGCTATAATTCACCCCTCCACTTT	CASRTTGSYNSPLHF
TRBV7-2	many	TRBJ1-4	.	TGTGCCAGCAGCCCCGGGACAAGAGGGGAAAAACTGTTTTTT	CASSPGTRGEKLFF
TRBV5-1	.	TRBJ1-2	.	TGCGCCAGCAGCTTGGGTGGCAGGGAAATCTATGGCTACACCTTC	CASSLGGREIYGYTF
TRBV11-2	many	TRBJ2-7	TRBD2	TGTGCCAGCAGCACCGGGGGGTTCACCTACGAGCAGTACTTC	CASSTGGFTYEQYF
TRBV2	.	TRBJ2-7	TRBD1	TGTGCCAGCAGTGAGCAGGGGGCGCAGAACGAGCAGTACTTC	CASSEQGAQNEQYF
TRBV9	few	TRBJ2-5	.	TGTGCCAGCAGCGCGGACAGTGCGAGGACCCAGTACTTC	CASSADSARTQYF
TRBV28	few	TRBJ1-2	.	TGTGCCAGCAGCCCACAGGCGTTCTATGGCTACACCTTC	CASSPQAFYGYTF
TRBV20-1	once	TRBJ2-1	.	TGCAGTGCTGGGCCGGGCCGTAGTGGGCAGTTCTTC	CSAGPGRSGQFF